This TCR beta chain was captured by sequencing in a study of T cell repertoires in cytomegalovirus infection. Study background: Researchers turned to recently identified HLA-C-restricted CMV epitopes as well as well-studied HLA-B-restricted ones. Shared public TCR beta signatures pointed to both CMV infection and a matching HLA type. Findings and limits, study-wide: Clonotypes of TCR beta that were HLA-C-restricted and CMV-specific dominated the ex vivo response. People with CMV and the relevant HLA were identified by cumulative public TCR beta family frequency.

Each CDR3 protein gets one entry after TCRdb re-called the reads with MiXCR. The top ten clones hold roughly 13% of a sample with approximately 350,000 distinct CDR3 sequences, just under 35% of them seen once. The germline V gene has CDR1 SGHAT and CDR2 FQNNGV. The CDR3 extends over 15 amino acids. This clonotype was found once. The antigen is unknown. A junction end diverges from the germline sequence, so it may reflect a read error. This clonotype was sampled from a human donor in good health (CMV status not recorded). Some clones in this sample may be carry-over from other donors' samples. The sample here was cultured PBMCs, taken from culture after CMV antigen stimulation. The chain combines TRBV11-2 with TRBJ2-5; the D gene is possibly TRBD2 (6 bases). CDR3 region: CASSPFNGRVETQYF. The CDR3 bases are TGCGCCAGCAGCCCTTTCAACGGGAGAGTGGAGACCCAGTACTTC.